This paragraph covers one TCR beta chain sequence. Its antigen remains unidentified. Nothing much larger sits one base from this clone, and base qualities are not available. The CDR3 has 12 amino acids, counting the end cysteine and phenylalanine. Solely the CDR3 DNA is kept, with 36 bases framed from the first base. Reading the germline V gene gives CDR1 ENHRY and CDR2 SYGVKD. V is clipped by 6 bases and J by 3 bases, and the sequence between their germline boundaries is 9 bases long. The immunoSEQ hsTCRB v3.0 assay was used at survey level resolution to sequence the TRB variable region. The target sequencing depth for TRB was about 40,000-55,000 T-cell genomes per sample. An Illumina MiSeq with a v3 150-cycle kit was used to sequence the pooled TRB libraries. The original pipeline was this. Repertoire analysis was performed in R inside a reproducible Nextflow workflow that covered QC, data transformation and analysis. LymphoSeq2, an R package for exploring AIRR-Seq data, was used to implement custom analyses. A few samples that produced fewer than 5000 total TRB sequences were removed, so approximately 190 HIV repertoires were analyzed. Of the roughly 190 retained HIV repertoires, about 61 were collected before and under 150 after ART initiation. Repertoires were downsampled to 5000 TRB nucleotide sequences, with summary statistics averaged over 100 downsampling iterations. TRB sequences were retained for analysis only if CDR3 regions of at least seven amino acids were present. Diversity was assessed using a clonality score derived from Shannon entropy and using the Gini coefficient. In the repertoire networks, any two of the top 5000 CDR3 amino acid sequences were connected whenever the two sequences differed by an edit distance of one. For TRB CDR3 amino acid sequences, GLIPH2 was used to predict antigen specificity groups and MHC restriction. To flag known CMV, EBV, HIV or tissue antigen associations, CDR3 amino acid sequences were matched against VDJdb and McPAS-TCR. Pre-ART, post-ART and control groups were compared with Wilcoxon signed-rank tests and Holm-Bonferroni correction. TCRdb mirrors the immuneACCESS table, restricted to in-frame sequences. Some clones are absent from its copies; in checked studies, under half trace to an unresolved V gene, and the reason for the others is unknown. The V and J calls and clone size were taken over from that table, and D and trimming were inferred from the DNA. The sample table records around 21,000 clones; roughly four fifths of these occur just once. The top ten clonotypes cover about 7.2% of the sample.

Inclusion was restricted to participants for whom at least one PBMC sample before ART initiation and at least two post-ART samples were available. Every participant with HIV received treatment in the United States of America. Before DNA extraction, cryopreserved samples containing 1-10 million PBMC were thawed and washed. At the time of the earliest PBMC sample for each participant with HIV, ages ranged from roughly 23 to 55 years. Each participant contributed PBMC samples from 1-4 timepoints before ART initiation and 2-8 timepoints after ART initiation, with a median of 7 samples. Serial HIV viral load, CD4+ T-cell count, ART history and demographic data were obtained for every participant. A Qiagen kit on a QIAcube was used to extract genomic DNA from unsorted PBMC, with samples processed in batches of 12. The source of the sample is a study of long-term antiretroviral therapy in people with HIV (dated by TCRdb to between 2021 and 2022). The study in broad terms: The earliest samples were collected about a decade before the 2015 WHO recommendation for immediate ART, when ART was typically delayed until CD4 counts fell. No cross-contamination during QIAcube processing turned up in test extractions that ran a monoclonal T-cell line alongside more than 30 polyclonal samples. From 30 to 35 adults with confirmed HIV infection, the cohort provided under 200 cryopreserved PBMC samples, gathered serially across a mean of approximately six years (range 1-12). A retrospective serial study tested whether changes in peripheral blood TRB repertoire composition and diversity were associated with ART initiation and durable HIV suppression. About 35% of the 30 participants with HIV were female. Points the paper makes about the study in general: At every time point, the repertoire was dominated by expanded TRB clones first identified before ART initiation, although this dominance fluctuated and, in many PLHIV, declined after ART. Inferences about post-ART repertoire changes are limited because no data were available on ART adherence, viral resistance or therapy changes. Because pre-ART samples had limited cell numbers, unsorted PBMC were profiled rather than sorted CD4+ and CD8+ T cells. The samples were dated from the mid-2000s to the late 2010s, and the ART regimens that were used may be less effective than current ART regimens. ART initiation was associated with a significant increase in TRB diversity, but diversity stayed significantly below transplant donor controls even after long-term ART. Because PBMC availability was limited, only the TCR beta chain was sequenced, with no alpha chain pairing. Compared with controls, HIV repertoires had narrower CDR3 length ranges, and the network structure pointed to an antigen-experienced repertoire that shifted only slightly toward naive after ART.

Here the sequenced sample was unsorted PBMCs, taken 1.5 years after starting antiretroviral therapy. This TCR came from a man under 40 with HIV. Rearrangement joined TRBV10-3 to TRBJ2-7; a tentative D match to TRBD1 spans 6 bases. At the DNA level, the sequence is TGTGCCATCAGGGACAGAGACTACGAGCAGTACTTC. Translated, it gives CAIRDRDYEQYF.